These T cell receptor beta chains were read from a single sample in a study of early T cells in non-severe SARS-CoV-2 infection. TCRdb ran MiXCR on the 5' RACE reads and lists one entry per CDR3 protein. The sample has approximately 66,000 distinct CDR3 sequences; about an eighth are singletons. Specimen: whole blood. The receptor source for this set is an adult who was a healthcare worker with PCR-confirmed SARS-CoV-2 infection or an uninfected control (not recorded which). Both conserved end residues are part of each CDR3. A D gene is named only where the DNA matches it firmly. Rows give clone size only sometimes, using once, few, many, or a class for an expanded clone.

cdr3_nt cdr3_aa v_call d_call j_call clone_size
TGTGCCAGCAGTTCAGGAGGGGCTTCGAACACTGAAGCTTTCTTT CASSSGGASNTEAFF TRBV12-3/TRBV12-4 . TRBJ1-1 .
TGCAGCGTTGAAGATGCGGGGGAAACTGAAGCTTTCTTT CSVEDAGETEAFF TRBV29-1 . TRBJ1-1 .
TGTGCCAGCAGCTTAAGGGACTTGTCTCATGAGCAGTTCTTC CASSLRDLSHEQFF TRBV5-4 . TRBJ2-1 many
TGTGCCAGCAAGAGGGACAGGGGGAATGAGCAGTTCTTC CASKRDRGNEQFF TRBV6-5 TRBD1 TRBJ2-1 .
TGTGCCAGCAGCCCCAGACGGCGGGGTCGGGGGGAGACCCAGTACTTC CASSPRRRGRGETQYF TRBV3-1 . TRBJ2-5 many
TGCAGCGTTGGGACAGGGGGTAACACCGGGGAGCTGTTTTTT CSVGTGGNTGELFF TRBV29-1 TRBD1 TRBJ2-2 few
TGCAGTGCTCGTCCAGGCTCCTACGAGCAGTACTTC CSARPGSYEQYF TRBV20-1 . TRBJ2-7 many
TGTGCCAGCAAGGGAGGACTAGCGGACCTGACCGGGGAGCTGTTTTTT CASKGGLADLTGELFF TRBV6-6 TRBD2 TRBJ2-2 .
TGTGCCAGCAGCTTAGCGGGCCCATCCCGGAGCTCCTACAATGAGCAGTTCTTC CASSLAGPSRSSYNEQFF TRBV7-6 . TRBJ2-1 many
TGTGCCAGCTCTACGTTACGGTCCTATAATTCACCCCTCCACTTT CASSTLRSYNSPLHF TRBV11-2 . TRBJ1-6 many
TGTGCCAGCAGCCTCGTTGCGACTAGCGGGAGGGCCAGGGACAATGAGCAGTTCTTC CASSLVATSGRARDNEQFF TRBV7-2 TRBD2 TRBJ2-1 many
TGTGCCAGCAGCCCTGGACAGGGAGGCGGCTACACCTTC CASSPGQGGGYTF TRBV12-3/TRBV12-4 TRBD1 TRBJ1-2 few
TGTGCCAGCAGCCGCCGGGACAGGGGGCCTGAGCAGTACTTC CASSRRDRGPEQYF TRBV6-2/TRBV6-3 TRBD1 TRBJ2-7 .